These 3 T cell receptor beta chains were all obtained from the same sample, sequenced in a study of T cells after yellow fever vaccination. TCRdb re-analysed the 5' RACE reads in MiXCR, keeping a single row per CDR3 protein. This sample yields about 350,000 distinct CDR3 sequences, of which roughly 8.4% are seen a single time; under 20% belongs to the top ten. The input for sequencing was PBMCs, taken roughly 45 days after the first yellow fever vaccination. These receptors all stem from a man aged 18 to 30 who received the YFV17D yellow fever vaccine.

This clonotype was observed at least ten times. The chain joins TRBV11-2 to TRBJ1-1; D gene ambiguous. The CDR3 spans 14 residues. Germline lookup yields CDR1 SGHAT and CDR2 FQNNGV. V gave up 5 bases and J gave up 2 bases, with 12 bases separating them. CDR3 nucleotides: TGTGCCAGCAGCCCCACACGCGGTAACACTGAAGCTTTCTTT. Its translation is CASSPTRGNTEAFF.

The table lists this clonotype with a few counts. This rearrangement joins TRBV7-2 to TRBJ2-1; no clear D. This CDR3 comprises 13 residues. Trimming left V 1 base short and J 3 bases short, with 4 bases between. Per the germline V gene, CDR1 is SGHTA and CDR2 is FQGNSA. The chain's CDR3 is CASSLDFYNEQFF. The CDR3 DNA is TGTGCCAGCAGCTTAGACTTCTACAATGAGCAGTTCTTC.

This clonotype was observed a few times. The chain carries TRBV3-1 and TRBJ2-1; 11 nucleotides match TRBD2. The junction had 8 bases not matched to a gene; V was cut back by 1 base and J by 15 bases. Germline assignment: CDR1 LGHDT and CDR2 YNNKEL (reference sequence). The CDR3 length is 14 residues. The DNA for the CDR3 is TGTGCCAGCAGCCAAGTTCTAGCGGGGGGCCGAAGGTTCTTC. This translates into CASSQVLAGGRRFF.